A single sample gave rise to the 27 T cell receptor beta chains below, sequenced in a study of T cells in localized non-small cell lung cancer. Using immunoSEQ multiplex PCR, the repertoire was profiled, and TCRdb retains in-frame clones only, with some absent. The profile shows 15,000 to 25,000 clones, approximately 90% of them singletons. Source: peripheral blood, taken before any cancer treatment. The receptor source for this set is a male donor aged 60 or older with stage I squamous cell lung carcinoma.

The chain joins TRBV28 to TRBJ1-2, with a possible D match to TRBD1 (5 bases). V gave up 6 bases and J gave up 0 bases, with 26 bases separating them. The CDR3 is made up of 19 amino acids. CDR1 and CDR2 from the germline V gene are MDHEN and SYDVKM. This CDR3 is CASSDPGMRRGNTNYGYTF. The CDR3 DNA sequence: TGTGCCAGCAGCGACCCCGGTATGAGAAGGGGAAACACTAACTATGGCTACACCTTC.

V usage is TRBV4-3 and J usage is TRBJ2-7, with D possibly being TRBD1 or TRBD2 (5 bases each). V lost 3 bases, J lost 5 bases, and 14 bases lay in between. Germline V gene data show CDR1 as LGHNA and CDR2 as YSLEER. This CDR3 spans 14 amino acids. CDR3 bases: TGCGCCAGCAGCCAGGGGGTGGGGGTCGACGAGCAGTACTTC. Translating it yields CASSQGVGVDEQYF.

The V gene is TRBV7-9, the J gene TRBJ1-4, with D maybe TRBD1 (5 bases). Trimming stripped 7 bases from V and 6 bases from J, with 18 bases between. CDR3 size: 15 residues. Germline V lookup: CDR1 SEHNR, CDR2 FQNEAQ (reference sequence). The CDR3 is CASKLSGAGYEKLFF. The CDR3 bases are TGTGCCAGCAAGCTTAGCGGGGCGGGTTATGAAAAACTGTTTTTT.

The chain has TRBV10-3 and TRBJ1-5, with 7 bases that match TRBD1. CDR1 is ENHRY, CDR2 SYGVKD, per germline. This CDR3 has 13 amino acids. V shed 6 bases and J 7 bases; nucleotides not matched to a gene: 6. CDR3 residues: CAISDRADQPQHF. CDR3 DNA sequence: TGTGCCATCAGCGACAGGGCCGACCAGCCCCAGCATTTT.

This rearrangement joins TRBV27 to TRBJ2-7; possible D gene TRBD2, 6 bases. The CDR3 contains 16 residues. Deletions cut 11 bases from V and 3 bases from J, with 26 bases between. Germline V gene data show CDR1 as MNHEY and CDR2 as SMNVEV (reference sequence). The CDR3 coding sequence is TGTGCCGGTTACCGGGACTTAACGAGCCCCAACTACGAGCAGTACTTC. This translates into CAGYRDLTSPNYEQYF.

The chain carries TRBV7-9 and TRBJ1-1, with D tentatively TRBD1 (5 bases). The germline gives CDR1 SEHNR, CDR2 FQNEAQ (reference sequence). V was pared by 5 bases and J by 1 base, with 8 bases between. The CDR3 totals 13 residues. CDR3 loop: CASSQDTNTEAFF. The CDR3 nucleotides are TGTGCCAGCAGCCAGGACACGAACACTGAAGCTTTCTTT.

The chain is built from TRBV10-2 and TRBJ2-7; a weak D match, TRBD2 (7 bases). The V and J ends lost 2 bases and 6 bases respectively, with 17 bases between them. The CDR3 is 15 residues long. Germline V lookup: CDR1 WSHSY, CDR2 SAAADI. The CDR3 sequence: CASSEPDRRGGEQYF. The DNA of the CDR3 is TGCGCCAGCAGTGAGCCGGACAGAAGGGGGGGCGAGCAGTACTTC.

The genes are TRBV27 and TRBJ1-2; D not resolved. The CDR3 consists of 13 residues. The germline CDR1 and CDR2 sequences are MNHEY and SMNVEV (reference sequence). V gave up 3 bases and J gave up 6 bases, with 11 bases separating them. In nucleotides, the CDR3 is TGTGCCAGCAGTTTGAACAGTAGGCATGGCTACACCTTC. The encoded protein is CASSLNSRHGYTF.

This chain links TRBV9 with TRBJ2-1; 12 bases fit TRBD2. Germline-derived CDR1 and CDR2 are SGDLS and YYNGEE. V dropped 0 bases and J dropped 4; count of bases not matched to a gene: 17. CDR3 size: 21 residues. Here the CDR3 reads CASSVGGRVLAGGPEYNEQFF. CDR3 nucleotide sequence: TGTGCCAGCAGCGTAGGTGGAAGGGTACTAGCGGGAGGACCCGAATACAATGAGCAGTTCTTC.

This clone came up once. This chain connects TRBV28 to TRBJ2-4; 11 bases are shared with TRBD2. The CDR3 is 17 residues long. The V segment lost 1 base and the J segment 6 bases; nucleotides outside the gene matches: 8. CDR1 MDHEN and CDR2 SYDVKM come from the germline V gene. The DNA of the CDR3 is TGTGCCAGCAGTTTATCTAGCGGGAGGATGCCCCTAAACATTCAGTACTTC. It yields the protein CASSLSSGRMPLNIQYF. The whole variable domain, remainder taken from reference TRBV28 and TRBJ2-4, is DVKVTQSSRYLVKRTGEKVFLECVQDMDHENMFWYRQDPGLGLRLIYFSYDVKMKEKGDIPEGYSVSREKKERFSLILESASTNQTSMYLCASSLSSGRMPLNIQYFGAGTRLSVL.

In its sample, this clone was seen a few times. The rearrangement joins TRBV7-9 to TRBJ1-1; D not resolved. CDR3 length: 12 residues. CDR1 and CDR2 from the germline V gene are SEHNR and FQNEAQ (reference sequence). V dropped 3 bases and J dropped 5 bases, with 7 bases sitting between them. The CDR3 coding sequence is TGTGCCAGCAGCTTTGTAGGGACTGAAGCTTTCTTT. Translation: CASSFVGTEAFF.

The genes are TRBV11-2 and TRBJ2-2; tentatively, D is TRBD1 or TRBD2 (7 bases each). Trimming shortened V by 0 bases and J by 4 bases, and 15 bases separated the two germline ends. The CDR3 consists of 17 residues. Per the germline V gene, CDR1 is SGHAT and CDR2 is FQNNGV. The CDR3 reads CASSLEWQGEGTGELFF. The CDR3, as DNA: TGTGCCAGCAGCTTAGAATGGCAGGGGGAGGGCACCGGGGAGCTGTTTTTT.

The V call is TRBV7-2, the J call TRBJ1-1; tentatively, D is TRBD1 (6 bases). Germline CDR1 and CDR2: SGHTA and FQGNSA. The CDR3 has 12 amino acids. V gave up 5 bases and J gave up 7 bases, with 11 bases separating them. The CDR3 reads CASSRDIGEAFF. The CDR3 bases are TGTGCCAGCAGCCGGGACATCGGTGAAGCTTTCTTT.

V usage is TRBV7-2 and J usage is TRBJ2-3; 9 bases map to TRBD2. After removal of 0 bases from V and 3 bases from J, the junction contained 13 bases not matched to a gene. Looked up from germline, CDR1 is SGHTA and CDR2 is FQGNSA. The CDR3 length is 19 residues. The CDR3 sequence: CASSLAGASGTIWTDTQYF. CDR3 nucleotides: TGTGCCAGCAGCTTAGCTGGCGCTAGCGGGACGATCTGGACAGATACGCAGTATTTT.

The V call is TRBV6-5, the J call TRBJ2-5; D is unclear. Germline V CDR1 and CDR2: MNHEY, SVGAGI. Trimming pared 6 bases from V and 1 base from J, leaving 12 bases between. The CDR3 has 14 amino acids. The CDR3 DNA is TGTGCCAGCAGCCGGACGGAAGCCCAAGAGACCCAGTACTTC. Protein sequence: CASSRTEAQETQYF.

V is TRBV4-2 and J is TRBJ1-1; D remains ambiguous. The V end lost 0 bases, the J end lost 3 bases, and 11 bases lay between the germline ends. The germline V gene has CDR1 LGHNA and CDR2 YNFKEQ. The CDR3 length is 15 residues. DNA for the CDR3: TGTGCCAGCAGCCAAGAAACGGGGTCGGACACTGAAGCTTTCTTT. Protein sequence: CASSQETGSDTEAFF.

This chain links TRBV11-3 with TRBJ2-1; TRBD2 agrees at 13 bases. Germline lookup yields CDR1 SGHNT and CDR2 YENEEA. V shed 4 bases and J 6 bases; nucleotides not matched to a gene: 9. The CDR3 is 17 residues long. The CDR3 is CASSSRVGTSGANEQFF. In DNA form, the CDR3 reads TGTGCCAGCAGCTCGCGGGTGGGGACTAGCGGGGCCAATGAGCAGTTCTTC.

The chain combines TRBV30 with TRBJ2-2; D remains ambiguous. Germline V gene lookup returns CDR1 GTSNPN and CDR2 SVGIG (reference sequence). V shed 0 bases and J shed 7 bases, with 6 bases lying between them. This CDR3 has 12 residues. The CDR3 DNA follows: TGTGCCTGGAGTGTACCCCTCGGGGAGCTGTTTTTT. It yields the protein CAWSVPLGELFF.

This chain joins TRBV6-4 and TRBJ2-1, with a tentative D call TRBD2 (5 bases). V lost 4 bases and J 0 bases, leaving 10 bases between the germline ends. CDR1 is MRHNA and CDR2 is SNTAGT in the germline V gene. This CDR3 spans 15 amino acids. CDR3 in amino acids: CASSAGGSSYNEQFF. The CDR3 DNA reads as TGTGCCAGCAGTGCTGGAGGAAGCTCCTACAATGAGCAGTTCTTC.

Concerning this clone: This specimen includes other DNA sequences encoding the same CDR3. The chain is built from TRBV18 and TRBJ1-2; TRBD1 matches at 7 bases. The ends lost 3 bases at V and 2 bases at J; junction bases unmatched: 0. Germline V CDR1 and CDR2: KGHSH, LQKENI. The CDR3 length is 13 residues. The CDR3 here is CASSPGQNYGYTF. The DNA of the CDR3 is TGTGCCAGCTCACCGGGACAGAACTATGGCTACACCTTC.

The V and J genes are TRBV9 and TRBJ2-7; unclear D gene. Germline V gives CDR1 SGDLS, CDR2 YYNGEE. V lost 0 bases to trimming and J lost 3 bases, with 19 bases between them. The CDR3 runs 17 residues. This chain's CDR3 is CASSVATMAGRNYEQYF. The CDR3 nucleotides are TGTGCCAGCAGCGTAGCTACAATGGCAGGTAGGAACTACGAGCAGTACTTC.

The chain couples TRBV5-1 to TRBJ1-1; tentatively, D is TRBD1 (5 bases). Germline assignment: CDR1 SGHRS and CDR2 YFSETQ. The CDR3 spans 17 residues. V was shortened by 6 bases and J by 6 bases, with 27 bases between the two germline ends. The chain's CDR3 is CASKGTGAQGFSSEAFF. The CDR3 coding sequence is TGCGCCAGCAAGGGGACTGGGGCCCAGGGTTTTTCGTCTGAAGCTTTCTTT. The whole variable domain, remainder taken from reference TRBV5-1 and TRBJ1-1, is KAGVTQTPRYLIKTRGQQVTLSCSPISGHRSVSWYQQTPGQGLQFLFEYFSETQRNKGNFPGRFSGRQFSNSRSEMNVSTLELGDSALYLCASKGTGAQGFSSEAFFGQGTRLTVV.

The chain has TRBV19 and TRBJ2-3, with 16 bases matching TRBD2. This CDR3 spans 17 amino acids. With V trimmed by 9 bases and J by 1 base, 7 bases remained unmatched. Germline V lookup: CDR1 LNHDA, CDR2 SQIVND (reference sequence). DNA of the CDR3: TGTGCCAGACCGGGGACTAGCGGGAGGGGCCGCACAGATACGCAGTATTTT. It yields the protein CARPGTSGRGRTDTQYF.

This clone was seen just once. The gene calls are TRBV6-5 and TRBJ2-2; D remains unclear. The CDR3 has 11 residues. Trimming stripped 5 bases from V and 4 bases from J, with 2 bases between. Germline assignment: CDR1 MNHEY and CDR2 SVGAGI. As DNA, the CDR3 is TGTGCCAGCAGTACCACCGGGGAGCTGTTTTTT. This gives the protein CASSTTGELFF.

V gene TRBV5-1 combines with J gene TRBJ2-3; D is undetermined. This CDR3 is built from 15 residues. Trimming took 0 bases from V and 6 from J, leaving 14 bases between them. The germline V gene has CDR1 SGHRS and CDR2 YFSETQ. The CDR3, as DNA: TGCGCCAGCAGCTTGGGGGGAACCTCGGCTGATACGCAGTATTTT. This codes for CASSLGGTSADTQYF.

This clone has just one count. The J gene is TRBJ1-1, the V gene TRBV4-1, with no clear D. CDR1 MGHRA and CDR2 YSYEKL come from the germline V gene. The V gene lost 4 bases and the J gene lost 5 bases, with 8 bases spanning the gap. This CDR3 comprises 12 residues. DNA of the CDR3: TGCGCCAGCAGCCCCGAAGGGACTGAAGCTTTCTTT. This codes for CASSPEGTEAFF.

The chain links TRBV7-2 to TRBJ2-5; D tentatively reads TRBD1 or TRBD2 (7 bases each). Germline CDR1 and CDR2: SGHTA and FQGNSA. V was clipped by 8 bases and J by 0 bases, with 16 bases between them. This CDR3 has 15 amino acids. CDR3 in amino acids: CASCRQGGDQETQYF. CDR3 nucleotides: TGTGCCAGCTGCCGACAGGGAGGGGACCAAGAGACCCAGTACTTC.